This T cell receptor (beta chain) was obtained from a study of T cell repertoires in cytomegalovirus infection. About the study: Both CMV infection and a matching HLA type were indicated by public TCR beta signatures. General study findings and limits: The cumulative frequency of public TCR beta families identified carriers of CMV plus the relevant HLA. Ex vivo responses were dominated by HLA-C-restricted CMV-specific TCR beta clonotypes.

TCRdb passed the reads through MiXCR, listing each CDR3 protein once. The sample records roughly 200,000 distinct CDR3 sequences, approximately 17% being singletons. The V end lost 2 bases, the J end lost 5 bases, and 15 bases lay between the germline ends. There are 14 residues in the CDR3. Germline-derived CDR1 and CDR2 are SQVTM and ANQGSEA. As concerns this clonotype: Its specificity is unknown.

Sequenced sample: CD8+ T cells from PBMCs. The sequence derives from a human donor in good health (CMV status not recorded). Some clones in this sample may be carry-over from other donors' samples. V gene TRBV29-1 combines with J gene TRBJ1-1; D gene unclear. The CDR3 spells CSVEIPGRGTEAFF. In DNA form, the CDR3 reads TGCAGCGTTGAAATACCGGGAAGAGGAACTGAAGCTTTCTTT. Full variable domain (missing parts from reference TRBV29-1 and TRBJ1-1): SAVISQKPSRDICQRGTSLTIQCQVDSQVTMMFWYRQQPGQSLTLIATANQGSEATYESGFVIDKFPISRPNLTFSTLTVSNMSPEDSSIYLCSVEIPGRGTEAFFGQGTRLTVV.